The next 2 T cell receptor beta chains were all read from a single sample in a study of T cells in Graves' hyperthyroidism and ophthalmopathy. TCR beta CDR3 sequences were amplified from RNA transcripts. The HTBI primer set was used in a first-round RT-PCR of the TCR CDR3. TCRdb analysed the multiplex PCR reads with MiXCR anew, one entry per CDR3 protein. The sample lists hundreds of thousands of distinct CDR3 sequences, 15% to 20% occurring once. Sequenced input: blood. The receptors shown here come from an older woman with Graves' ophthalmopathy.

The chain couples TRBV27 to TRBJ2-7; 8 bases map to TRBD1. Losses at the gene ends were 6 bases for V and 7 bases for J; bases not matched to a gene: 8. Germline V gives CDR1 MNHEY, CDR2 SMNVEV (reference sequence). The CDR3 has 13 residues. The CDR3 coding sequence is TGTGCCAGCAGAACGGACAGGGCAGCAGAGCAGTACTTC. Residues: CASRTDRAAEQYF.

This clonotype was recorded at least ten times. The gene calls are TRBV2 and TRBJ1-2, with D possibly TRBD1 on 5 matching bases. In germline, CDR1 is SNHLY, CDR2 FYNNEI. V dropped 6 bases and J dropped 6 bases, with 20 bases sitting between them. This CDR3 spans 15 amino acids. CDR3 in DNA: TGTGCCAGCAGCGATCCGGGGACCCAAATCCATGGCTACACCTTC. This codes for CASSDPGTQIHGYTF.